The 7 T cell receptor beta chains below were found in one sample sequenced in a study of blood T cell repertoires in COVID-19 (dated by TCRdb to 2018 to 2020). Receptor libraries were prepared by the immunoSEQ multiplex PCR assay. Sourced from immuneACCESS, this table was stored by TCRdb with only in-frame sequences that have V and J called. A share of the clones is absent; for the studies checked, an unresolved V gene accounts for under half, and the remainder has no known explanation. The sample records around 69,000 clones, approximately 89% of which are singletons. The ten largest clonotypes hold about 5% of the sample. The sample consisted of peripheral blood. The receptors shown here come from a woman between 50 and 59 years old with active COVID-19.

CDR3 residues: CASSPYYNEKLFF. The CDR3 bases are TGTGCCAGCAGCCCGTACTACAATGAAAAACTGTTTTTT. The gene calls are TRBV5-6 and TRBJ1-4; D gene unclear. The germline V gene encodes CDR1 SGHDT and CDR2 YYEEEE. Trimming shortened V by 4 bases and J by 5 bases, and 9 bases separated the two germline ends. The CDR3 length is 13 residues.

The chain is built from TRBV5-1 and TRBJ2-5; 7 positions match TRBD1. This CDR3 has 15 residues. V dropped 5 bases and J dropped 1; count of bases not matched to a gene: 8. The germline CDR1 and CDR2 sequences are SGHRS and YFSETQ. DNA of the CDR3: TGCGCCAGCAGGCTTCCCGGGACAGTCCAAGAGACCCAGTACTTC. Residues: CASRLPGTVQETQYF. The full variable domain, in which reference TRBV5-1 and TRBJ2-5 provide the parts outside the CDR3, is KAGVTQTPRYLIKTRGQQVTLSCSPISGHRSVSWYQQTPGQGLQFLFEYFSETQRNKGNFPGRFSGRQFSNSRSEMNVSTLELGDSALYLCASRLPGTVQETQYFGPGTRLLVL.

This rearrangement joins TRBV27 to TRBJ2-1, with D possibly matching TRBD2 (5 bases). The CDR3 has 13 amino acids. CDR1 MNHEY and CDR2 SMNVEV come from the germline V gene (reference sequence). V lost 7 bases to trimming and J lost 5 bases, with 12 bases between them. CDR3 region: CASIKSGNNEQFF. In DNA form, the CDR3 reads TGTGCCAGCATCAAGAGCGGAAACAATGAGCAGTTCTTC.

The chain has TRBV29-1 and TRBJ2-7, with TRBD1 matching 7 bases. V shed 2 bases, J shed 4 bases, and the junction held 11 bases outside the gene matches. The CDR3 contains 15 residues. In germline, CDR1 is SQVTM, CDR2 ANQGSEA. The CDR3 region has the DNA TGCAGCGTTGAAAGTTCCGAGGGGGCGCCTTACGAGCAGTACTTC. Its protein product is CSVESSEGAPYEQYF.

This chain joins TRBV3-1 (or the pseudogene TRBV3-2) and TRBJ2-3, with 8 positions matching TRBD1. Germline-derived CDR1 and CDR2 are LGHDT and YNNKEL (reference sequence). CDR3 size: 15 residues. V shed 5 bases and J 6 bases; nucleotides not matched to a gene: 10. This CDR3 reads CASSSMDRASDTQYF. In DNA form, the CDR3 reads TGTGCCAGCAGCTCGATGGACAGGGCATCGGATACGCAGTATTTT.

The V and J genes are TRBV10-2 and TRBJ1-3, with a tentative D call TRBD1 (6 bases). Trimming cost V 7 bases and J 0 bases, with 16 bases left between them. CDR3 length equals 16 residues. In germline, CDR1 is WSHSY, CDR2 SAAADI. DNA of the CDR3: TGCGCCAGCATGGGTTGGACAGTAACCTCTGGAAACACCATATATTTT. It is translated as CASMGWTVTSGNTIYF.

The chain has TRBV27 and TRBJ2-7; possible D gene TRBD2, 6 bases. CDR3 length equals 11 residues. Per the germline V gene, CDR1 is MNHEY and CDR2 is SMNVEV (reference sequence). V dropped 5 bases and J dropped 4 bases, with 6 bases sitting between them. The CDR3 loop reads CASSGGYEQYF. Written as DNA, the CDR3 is TGTGCCAGCAGTGGGGGGTACGAGCAGTACTTC.